Below are 25 T cell receptor beta chains sequenced from a single sample in a study of cytomegalovirus exposure and HLA in healthy donors. The study ran its PCR with 60 Vbeta and 13 Jbeta primers. The assay was immunoSEQ multiplex PCR, and TCRdb's table has in-frame clones only and misses some. The sample lists about 150,000 clones; roughly 80% were seen once. The source material was PBMCs. These receptors were taken from a middle-aged man in good health and CMV-seronegative.

This clone was observed a single time. The genes are TRBV5-1 and TRBJ2-2; a possible D gene is TRBD2 (5 bases). From germline, CDR1 is SGHRS and CDR2 YFSETQ. CDR3 length: 16 amino acids. V gave up 0 bases and J gave up 6 bases, with 15 bases separating them. CDR3 residues: CASSLVVGGPAGELFF. The CDR3 coding sequence is TGCGCCAGCAGCTTGGTCGTCGGCGGGCCCGCCGGGGAGCTGTTTTTT. The full variable domain, rest sourced from reference TRBV5-1 and TRBJ2-2, is KAGVTQTPRYLIKTRGQQVTLSCSPISGHRSVSWYQQTPGQGLQFLFEYFSETQRNKGNFPGRFSGRQFSNSRSEMNVSTLELGDSALYLCASSLVVGGPAGELFFGEGSRLTVL.

The chain uses TRBV28 and TRBJ2-7, with TRBD1 identical over 9 bases. The germline CDR1 and CDR2 sequences are MDHEN and SYDVKM. The CDR3 spans 15 residues. The V and J ends lost 1 base and 7 bases, in that order; junction bases with no gene match: 8. CDR3 sequence (DNA): TGTGCCAGCAGTTTATCTGGACAGGGGTTTCAGGAGCAGTACTTC. This gives the protein CASSLSGQGFQEQYF.

The chain employs TRBV11-2 and TRBJ2-7; D not certain. V was shortened by 2 bases and J by 1 base, with 6 bases between the two germline ends. The CDR3 is made up of 13 amino acids. Germline CDR1 is SGHAT and CDR2 is FQNNGV. CDR3 coding DNA: TGTGCCAGCAGCTTAAGAGTATCCTACGAGCAGTACTTC. Protein product: CASSLRVSYEQYF.

This rearrangement joins TRBV18 to TRBJ2-7; 7 nucleotides align to TRBD1. The CDR3 contains 16 residues. Trimming took 3 bases from V and 3 from J; bases not matched to a gene: 11. CDR1 and CDR2 from the germline V gene are KGHSH and LQKENI. The CDR3 DNA is TGTGCCAGCTCACCTCGAACAGGGGCCGCGAGCTACGAGCAGTACTTC. Amino acid sequence: CASSPRTGAASYEQYF.

The V and J genes are TRBV7-2 and TRBJ2-1, with D perhaps TRBD2 (5 bases). Germline CDR1 is SGHTA and CDR2 is FQGNSA. V lost 1 base and J 0 bases, leaving 10 bases between the germline ends. CDR3 length: 16 residues. The CDR3 nucleotides are TGTGCCAGCAGCTTAGTGGCGGGTCTCTCCTACAATGAGCAGTTCTTC. It specifies CASSLVAGLSYNEQFF.

The gene calls are TRBV4-1 and TRBJ1-2, with D uncertain. CDR1 MGHRA and CDR2 YSYEKL come from the germline V gene. The CDR3 is made up of 15 amino acids. V lost 1 base, J lost 3 bases, and 12 bases lay in between. CDR3 in DNA: TGCGCCAGCAGCCAAGTTCGGGGTGGGTACTATGGCTACACCTTC. This encodes CASSQVRGGYYGYTF.

V is TRBV6-5 and J is TRBJ1-2; D not resolved. The CDR3 spans 14 residues. CDR1 and CDR2 from the germline V gene are MNHEY and SVGAGI. The V gene lost 0 bases and the J gene lost 4 bases, with 9 bases spanning the gap. CDR3 region: CASSYSGEGYGYTF. The CDR3, as DNA: TGTGCCAGCAGTTACTCCGGAGAAGGCTATGGCTACACCTTC.

This chain joins TRBV5-4 and TRBJ2-3; D is uncertain. V shed 4 bases and J shed 0 bases, with 9 bases lying between them. Germline lookup yields CDR1 SGHNT and CDR2 YYREEE (reference sequence). The CDR3 has 14 residues. This CDR3 reads CASSVPGSTDTQYF. The CDR3 DNA reads TGTGCCAGCAGCGTTCCCGGGAGCACAGATACGCAGTATTTT.

This chain links TRBV6-1 with TRBJ1-2; weak D call: TRBD1 (6 bases). Germline CDR1 and CDR2: MNHNS and SASEGT. This CDR3 is built from 13 residues. V lost 4 bases and J lost 0, with 6 bases in between. CDR3 protein: CASSGTANYGYTF. CDR3 coding DNA: TGTGCCAGCAGTGGGACAGCTAACTATGGCTACACCTTC.

The J gene is TRBJ2-7, the V gene TRBV19, with TRBD2 as a possible D gene (6 bases). V was pared by 6 bases and J by 7 bases, with 19 bases between. The length of the CDR3 is 14 residues. CDR1 LNHDA and CDR2 SQIVND come from the germline V gene (reference sequence). The CDR3 here is CASSQAGPGPEQYF. CDR3 sequence (DNA): TGTGCCAGTAGCCAAGCGGGCCCGGGACCTGAGCAGTACTTC.

The table lists this clone with a few counts. This chain links TRBV5-1 with TRBJ1-6; TRBD1 matches at 7 bases. This CDR3 is built from 15 residues. Germline CDR1 and CDR2: SGHRS and YFSETQ. Trimming cost V 8 bases and J 0 bases; bases outside gene matches: 5. Here the CDR3 reads CASSGTVSYNSPLHF. Written as DNA, the CDR3 is TGCGCCAGTTCCGGGACAGTCTCCTATAATTCACCCCTCCACTTT.

The V call is TRBV4-3, the J call TRBJ2-5; TRBD2 agrees at 10 bases. The CDR3 is made up of 17 amino acids. Germline CDR1 LGHNA, CDR2 YSLEER. The V segment lost 4 bases and the J segment 3 bases; nucleotides outside the gene matches: 11. CDR3 region: CASSPFRRLAGEETQYF. The CDR3 coding sequence is TGCGCCAGCAGCCCCTTCCGTCGTCTAGCGGGAGAAGAGACCCAGTACTTC.

V gene TRBV7-8 combines with J gene TRBJ2-3; TRBD2 matches 7 bases. Per germline, CDR1 SGHVS and CDR2 FQNEAQ. CDR3 size: 15 residues. After removal of 3 bases from V and 7 bases from J, the junction contained 10 bases not matched to a gene. CDR3 bases: TGTGCCAGCAGCTTCGGGACTAAACCTTGGAATACGCAGTATTTT. It codes for CASSFGTKPWNTQYF. The variable domain in full, completed from reference TRBV7-8 and TRBJ2-3, reads GAGVSQSPRYKVAKRGQDVALRCDPISGHVSLFWYQQALGQGPEFLTYFQNEAQLDKSGLPSDRFFAERPEGSVSTLKIQRTQQEDSAVYLCASSFGTKPWNTQYFGPGTRLTVL.

The chain employs TRBV27 and TRBJ1-1; a weak D match, TRBD1 (6 bases). Trimming took off 7 bases at V and 1 base at J, with 10 bases between the two ends. From germline, CDR1 is MNHEY and CDR2 SMNVEV (reference sequence). The CDR3 extends over 13 amino acids. The CDR3 DNA reads as TGTGCCAGCACGGGGGGCTGGAACACTGAAGCTTTCTTT. It translates to CASTGGWNTEAFF.

The chain couples TRBV13 to TRBJ1-6, with 8 positions matching TRBD1. V lost 0 bases, J lost 10 bases, and 5 bases stayed unmatched. Germline assignment: CDR1 PRHDT and CDR2 FYEKMQ (reference sequence). The CDR3 consists of 15 residues. CDR3 nucleotides: TGTGCCAGCAGCTTAGGCGACAGGGGTTTATCACCCCTCCACTTT. It specifies CASSLGDRGLSPLHF.

This sequence joins TRBV7-8 and TRBJ1-2; 7 nucleotides line up with TRBD1. Germline V gene data show CDR1 as SGHVS and CDR2 as FQNEAQ. Trimming cost V 3 bases and J 2 bases; bases outside gene matches: 6. This CDR3 has 15 amino acids. The CDR3 is CASSFPRQGNYGYTF. The CDR3 DNA reads TGTGCCAGCAGCTTTCCCCGACAGGGAAACTATGGCTACACCTTC.

V and J are TRBV7-9 and TRBJ2-2; TRBD1 matches 9 bases. Per germline, CDR1 SEHNR and CDR2 FQNEAQ (reference sequence). CDR3 length: 14 residues. The trim removed 7 bases at V and 6 bases at J, leaving 6 bases unmatched. The chain's CDR3 is CASTDRGMAGELFF. In nucleotides, the CDR3 is TGTGCCAGCACCGACAGGGGGATGGCCGGGGAGCTGTTTTTT.

The J gene is TRBJ2-5, the V gene TRBV19; 9 bases map to TRBD2. The CDR3 is 13 residues long. The V gene end was trimmed by 4 bases and the J gene end by 6 bases; junction bases not matched to a gene: 3. Germline CDR1 LNHDA, CDR2 SQIVND (reference sequence). The CDR3 is CASSTLAGQTQYF. The CDR3 DNA sequence: TGTGCCAGTAGTACACTAGCGGGCCAGACCCAGTACTTC.

J is TRBJ1-1 and V is TRBV5-4, with TRBD1 matching over 10 bases. Unmatched junction bases numbered 7, after V lost 0 bases and J lost 11 bases. Looked up from germline, CDR1 is SGHNT and CDR2 is YYREEE (reference sequence). The CDR3 has 14 amino acids. The CDR3 nucleotides are TGTGCCAGCAGCTTGGGCGGGGACAGGGGACGTGCTTTCTTT. Amino acid sequence: CASSLGGDRGRAFF.

The V gene is TRBV19, the J gene TRBJ1-1; the match to TRBD1 covers 7 bases. V lost 5 bases to trimming and J lost 0 bases; unmatched junction nucleotides: 3. The CDR3 sequence is 14 residues long. Per the germline V gene, CDR1 is LNHDA and CDR2 is SQIVND (reference sequence). CDR3 protein: CASSPGTVNTEAFF. The CDR3 nucleotides read TGTGCCAGTAGTCCCGGGACAGTGAACACTGAAGCTTTCTTT.

This chain connects TRBV28 to TRBJ1-2; the D gene is possibly TRBD1 (6 bases). The CDR3 sequence is 14 residues long. Trimming cost V 6 bases and J 4 bases, with 15 bases left between them. Germline values: CDR1 MDHEN, CDR2 SYDVKM. CDR3 in amino acids: CASSRGQLSYGYTF. The CDR3 bases are TGTGCCAGCAGCCGAGGACAGCTATCCTATGGCTACACCTTC.

This chain connects TRBV19 to TRBJ1-6; D is undetermined. This CDR3 contains 14 residues. Germline V gives CDR1 LNHDA, CDR2 SQIVND (reference sequence). The germline V and J ends were trimmed by 5 bases and 10 bases, with 15 bases remaining between them. The CDR3 here is CASSSRTRGSPLHF. Here the CDR3 DNA reads TGTGCCAGTAGTTCCCGGACCCGAGGGTCACCCCTCCACTTT.

The V call is TRBV11-2, the J call TRBJ1-4; no clear D. The CDR3 loop spans 15 amino acids. Trimming pared 2 bases from V and 5 bases from J, leaving 12 bases between. The germline gives CDR1 SGHAT, CDR2 FQNNGV. CDR3 in amino acids: CASSLMAPLNEKLFF. CDR3 bases: TGTGCCAGCAGCTTAATGGCACCCTTAAATGAAAAACTGTTTTTT.

This clone has a single count. The V and J genes are TRBV27 and TRBJ2-3, with 10 nucleotides matching TRBD2. The V gene's germline CDR1 is MNHEY and CDR2 SMNVEV (reference sequence). Trimming cost V 6 bases and J 3 bases; bases outside gene matches: 3. The CDR3 contains 14 residues. The CDR3 DNA is TGTGCCAGCAGCCCTAGCGGGAGAACAGATACGCAGTATTTT. Protein: CASSPSGRTDTQYF.

The rearrangement joins TRBV2 to TRBJ1-1; 8 bases align to TRBD1. After removal of 0 bases from V and 1 base from J, the junction contained 10 bases not matched to a gene. In germline, CDR1 is SNHLY, CDR2 FYNNEI. The CDR3 spans 18 residues. Here the CDR3 DNA reads TGTGCCAGCAGTGAAGCGCCGCCCAGGGGGCCTAGGAACACTGAAGCTTTCTTT. Translating gives CASSEAPPRGPRNTEAFF.